This passage covers 14 T cell receptor beta chains from one sample sequenced in a study of T cell repertoires in cytomegalovirus infection. Via MiXCR, TCRdb re-called the reads, giving one row per CDR3 protein. The table lists some 97,000 distinct CDR3 sequences, around a quarter of them singletons, with about two fifths in the top ten. The sequenced sample consisted of CD8+ T cells from PBMCs. The source is a human donor in good health (CMV status not recorded). Some clones in this sample may be carry-over from other donors' samples.

This chain joins TRBV11-2 and TRBJ2-2, with D tentatively TRBD2 (5 bases). V shed 5 bases and J shed 5 bases, with 18 bases lying between them. The CDR3 runs 16 residues. Looked up from germline, CDR1 is SGHAT and CDR2 is FQNNGV. The CDR3 DNA is TGTGCCAGCAGCCCCCTTGGCGGTTCGGGGACCGGGGAGCTGTTTTTT. As protein: CASSPLGGSGTGELFF.

This clonotype was found a few times. The chain has TRBV18 and TRBJ1-5, with D hard to call. Trimming stripped 0 bases from V and 4 bases from J, with 1 base between. The germline V gene has CDR1 KGHSH and CDR2 LQKENI. The CDR3 has 12 residues. CDR3 region: CASSPPNQPQHF. DNA of the CDR3: TGTGCCAGCTCACCACCGAATCAGCCCCAGCATTTT.

A remark on this clonotype: A read error may explain this, as a much larger clone is one base away. The chain uses TRBV6-1 and TRBJ2-5, with D unresolved. The germline gives CDR1 MNHNS, CDR2 SASEGT. CDR3 length equals 15 residues. The CDR3 nucleotides read TGTGCCAGCAGTGAAAGGCCTCGGGTGCAAGAGACCCAGCACTTC. It yields the protein CASSERPRVQETQHF.

This clonotype has only a few counts. This sequence joins TRBV12-3 or TRBV12-4 and TRBJ2-5, with D tentatively TRBD2 (7 bases). The V gene lost 11 bases and the J gene lost 0 bases, with 13 bases spanning the gap. The CDR3 runs 13 residues. As DNA, the CDR3 is TGTGCCTCGAGGGGGGGGTACCAAGAGACCCAGTACTTC. Its translation: CASRGGYQETQYF.

The chain combines TRBV14 with TRBJ2-5; possible D gene TRBD1, 5 bases. This CDR3 is built from 15 residues. Germline V gives CDR1 SGHDN, CDR2 FVKESK. V lost 3 bases, J lost 1 base, and 12 bases lay in between. The CDR3, as DNA: TGTGCCAGCAGCCAGACCCTAGGGGTCCAAGAGACCCAGTACTTC. Its protein product is CASSQTLGVQETQYF. Complete variable domain (other parts from reference TRBV14 and TRBJ2-5): EAGVTQFPSHSVIEKGQTVTLRCDPISGHDNLYWYRRVMGKEIKFLLHFVKESKQDESGMPNNRFLAERTGGTYSTLKVQPAELEDSGVYFCASSQTLGVQETQYFGPGTRLLVL.

This chain joins TRBV20-1 and TRBJ1-4, with TRBD1 matching over 9 bases. The V and J ends lost 5 bases and 6 bases, in that order; junction bases with no gene match: 7. The germline gives CDR1 DFQATT, CDR2 SNEGSKA (reference sequence). This CDR3 is built from 14 residues. CDR3 amino acids: CSAPGTGTDEKLFF. The CDR3 DNA reads as TGCAGTGCTCCCGGGACAGGGACGGATGAAAAACTGTTTTTT.

There are many counts of this clonotype. The V and J genes are TRBV28 and TRBJ1-3; D possibly corresponds to TRBD1 (6 bases). V was trimmed by 4 bases and J by 2 bases, leaving 9 bases between them. The CDR3 consists of 14 residues. Germline V gene lookup returns CDR1 MDHEN and CDR2 SYDVKM. The CDR3 DNA sequence: TGTGCCAGCAGTTCCCAGGGGACTGGAAACACCATATATTTT. As protein: CASSSQGTGNTIYF.

This chain joins TRBV6-2 or TRBV6-3 and TRBJ1-1, with a tentative D call TRBD1 (5 bases). The V end was cut by 0 bases, the J end by 1 base, with 12 bases between. Germline lookup yields CDR1 MNHEY and CDR2 SVGEGT. The CDR3 covers 16 residues. DNA for the CDR3: TGTGCCAGCAGTTACTCCTTTCAACAGGAGAACACTGAAGCTTTCTTT. It encodes CASSYSFQQENTEAFF.

The chain has TRBV30 and TRBJ1-4; D call uncertain. Germline-derived CDR1 and CDR2 are GTSNPN and SVGIG (reference sequence). V gave up 3 bases and J gave up 2 bases, with 7 bases separating them. CDR3 size: 13 residues. CDR3 residues: CAWSEGTNEKLFF. CDR3 nucleotide sequence: TGTGCCTGGAGCGAAGGGACTAATGAAAAACTGTTTTTT.

The J gene is TRBJ1-1, the V gene TRBV29-1; 8 bases match TRBD1. The junction had 11 bases not matched to a gene; V was cut back by 7 bases and J by 4 bases. The germline V gene has CDR1 SQVTM and CDR2 ANQGSEA. The CDR3 length is 14 residues. The CDR3 region has the DNA TGCAGCGCCGAGGGGGGACAGGTATTCACTGAAGCTTTCTTT. Protein product: CSAEGGQVFTEAFF.

This clonotype was seen a handful of times. The chain employs TRBV12-3 or TRBV12-4 and TRBJ1-3, with a weak D call TRBD1 (5 bases). Trimming took off 5 bases at V and 8 bases at J, with 10 bases between the two ends. There are 12 residues in the CDR3. The CDR3 DNA is TGTGCCAGCAGTCTGTCACAGGACACCATATATTTT. Protein sequence: CASSLSQDTIYF.

The DNA for the CDR3 is TGTGCCAGTAGTAACAGGGACAATCAGCCCCAGCATTTT. Protein sequence: CASSNRDNQPQHF. This chain links TRBV19 with TRBJ1-5, with D perhaps TRBD1 (6 bases). The CDR3 spans 13 residues. Looked up from germline, CDR1 is LNHDA and CDR2 is SQIVND (reference sequence). V was clipped by 4 bases and J by 3 bases, with 7 bases between them.

This clonotype was counted only a few times. This rearrangement joins TRBV6-1 to TRBJ2-1; 7 nucleotides line up with TRBD2. The CDR3 is 16 residues long. V was pared by 3 bases and J by 1 base, with 6 bases of the junction left unmatched. Per germline, CDR1 MNHNS and CDR2 SASEGT. CDR3 amino acids: CASSEWASGSYNEQFF. DNA of the CDR3: TGTGCCAGCAGTGAGTGGGCTAGCGGATCCTACAATGAGCAGTTCTTC.

This clonotype was counted at least ten times. The chain joins TRBV6-6 to TRBJ1-2; no firm D call. Germline V CDR1 and CDR2: MNHNY, SVGAGI (reference sequence). The CDR3 covers 18 residues. V lost 2 bases and J lost 8, with 27 bases in between. The CDR3 sequence: CASSYPSESGLLYRGYTF. Written as DNA, the CDR3 is TGTGCCAGCAGTTACCCCTCGGAGTCGGGCCTCCTTTATCGGGGCTACACCTTC.